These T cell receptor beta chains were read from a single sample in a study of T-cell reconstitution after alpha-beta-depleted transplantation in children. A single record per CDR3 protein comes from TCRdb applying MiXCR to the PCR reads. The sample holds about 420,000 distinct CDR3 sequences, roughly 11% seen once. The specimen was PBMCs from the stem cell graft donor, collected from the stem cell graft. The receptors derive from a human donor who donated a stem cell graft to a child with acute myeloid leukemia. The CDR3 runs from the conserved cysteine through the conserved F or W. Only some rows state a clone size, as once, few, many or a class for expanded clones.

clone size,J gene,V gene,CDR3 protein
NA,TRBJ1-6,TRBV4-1,CASSLIPDGNSPLHF
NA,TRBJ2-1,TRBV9,CASSDRGIHEQFF
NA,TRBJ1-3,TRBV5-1,CASSPHRANTIYF
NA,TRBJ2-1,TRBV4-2,CATGEGLSNEQFF
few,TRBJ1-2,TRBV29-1,CSVNRDTNYGYTF
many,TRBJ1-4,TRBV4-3,CASSQTDEKLFF
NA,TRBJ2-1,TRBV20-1,CSASRGQYNEQFF
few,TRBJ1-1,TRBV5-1,CASSLEPQIKNPHQGAFF
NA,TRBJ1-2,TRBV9,CASSSPGQGSSMWYTF
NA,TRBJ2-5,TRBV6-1,CASSPLGTGESSETQYF
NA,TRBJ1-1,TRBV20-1,CSASPQGWEDTEAFF
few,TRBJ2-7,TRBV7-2,CASRTGTRVGDEQYF
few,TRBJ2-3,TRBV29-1,CSVATGTSTDTQYF
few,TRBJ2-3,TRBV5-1,CASSLGGGAQATQYF
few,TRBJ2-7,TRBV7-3,CASSTRDGYEQYF
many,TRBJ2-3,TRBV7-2,CASSLGRRGASTDTQYF